This T cell receptor beta chain was sequenced during a study of T cell responses to AZD1222 COVID-19 vaccine. V gave up 0 bases and J gave up 6 bases, with 11 bases separating them. Germline CDR1 is MGHRA and CDR2 is YSYEKL. This CDR3 contains 14 residues. Some clones are missing from TCRdb's copy, which holds only in-frame ones; the method was immunoSEQ multiplex PCR. The data show around 190,000 clones, 88% seen once. Overall study findings and caveats: The breadth and depth of Spike-specific TCRs increased once two AZD1222 doses had been given. Without day 14 samples, only post-peak T cell repertoires were studied.

Turning to this clone: Its antigen is currently unknown.

The source of this sequence is an adult in good health. The sequences come from peripheral blood, collected on day 0 of AZD1222 vaccination. This chain connects TRBV4-1 to TRBJ1-2; the D gene is possibly TRBD1 (6 bases). CDR3 sequence: CASSQEYRDHGYTF. The CDR3 bases are TGCGCCAGCAGCCAAGAGTACAGGGATCATGGCTACACCTTC.